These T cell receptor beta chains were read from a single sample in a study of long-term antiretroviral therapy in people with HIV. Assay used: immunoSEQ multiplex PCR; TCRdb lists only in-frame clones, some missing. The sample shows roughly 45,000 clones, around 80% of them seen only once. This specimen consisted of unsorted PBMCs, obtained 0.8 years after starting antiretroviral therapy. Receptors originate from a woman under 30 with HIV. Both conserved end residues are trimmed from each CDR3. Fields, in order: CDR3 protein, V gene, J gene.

ASSEWDRGDIQY	TRBV2	TRBJ2-4
SARREQY	TRBV20-1	TRBJ2-7
ASSSQGLGTQY	TRBV7-6	TRBJ2-5
ASSRQGGEDEKLF	TRBV7-9	TRBJ1-4
ASQGTAYEQY	TRBV6-5	TRBJ2-7
ASSQDPGGRDEQY	TRBV4-3	TRBJ2-7
ASSDGIAGTYEQY	TRBV6-4	TRBJ2-7
ATKPGELF	TRBV6-5	TRBJ2-2
ASSIESNQPQH	TRBV19	TRBJ1-5
ASSAGRGYEQY	TRBV9	TRBJ2-7
ASSDPDPGESTDTQY	TRBV6-4	TRBJ2-3
ASRTSGYNEQF	TRBV27	TRBJ2-1
ASSTRQGNYEQY	TRBV5-4	TRBJ2-7
ASSSPSGQGSMDTQY	TRBV11-3	TRBJ2-3
ASSLTWGNEQF	TRBV7-3	TRBJ2-1
ASSSNGPYEQY	TRBV28	TRBJ2-7
ASRPGQATEAF	TRBV6-5	TRBJ1-1
ASSPSGALYGYT	TRBV27	TRBJ1-2
ASSQEGQKAGEAKNIQY	TRBV4-3	TRBJ2-4
ASSQDRGSAEAF	TRBV4-3	TRBJ1-1
ASGTASRGYT	TRBV19	TRBJ1-2
SARGQTTYEQY	TRBV29-1	TRBJ2-7
ASTSSSVIGELF	TRBV7-8	TRBJ2-2
ASSYSGTANTGELF	TRBV4-3	TRBJ2-2
ASSPQGGNQPQH	TRBV18	TRBJ1-5
ASSPTGREVYYEQY	TRBV9	TRBJ2-7
ASSFIAGVRADTQY	TRBV27	TRBJ2-3
ASSLMAGRKETQY	TRBV5-4	TRBJ2-5
ASSTDFAHEQF	TRBV11-2	TRBJ2-1
ASSFLRTGATNEKLF	TRBV27	TRBJ1-4
ASGSFGSPVEQY	TRBV7-2	TRBJ2-7
ASSVDGDSSYEQY	TRBV9	TRBJ2-7
ASSPGTAYEQY	TRBV11-2	TRBJ2-7
ASSLVHGTSGDTQY	TRBV7-6	TRBJ2-3
ASSVPQATSGANVLT	TRBV9	TRBJ2-6
ATSRDGQYEQY	TRBV15	TRBJ2-7
ASSSGVGTGELF	TRBV11-2	TRBJ2-2
SGRQGAMATNTEAF	TRBV29-1	TRBJ1-1
ASSVTNNEQF	TRBV9	TRBJ2-1
ASSLATVYGYT	TRBV28	TRBJ1-2
ASSLSLGRDRNTEAF	TRBV27	TRBJ1-1
ASSLVSLAGGSPPD	TRBV7-2	TRBJ2-7
ASSLEGTGGSYTEAF	TRBV5-1	TRBJ1-1
ASSLGQGAYEQY	TRBV27	TRBJ2-7
ASSPNQGGELF	TRBV6-5	TRBJ2-2
ASSSHTGLASYEQY	TRBV28	TRBJ2-7
ASSSSGVYEQY	TRBV27	TRBJ2-7
ASSLGESRTDTQY	TRBV7-8	TRBJ2-3
ASGYGSDKVYGYT	TRBV12-5	TRBJ1-2
ASSQDPIAGGLAVFYEQY	TRBV14	TRBJ2-7
ASSLGTGELF	TRBV28	TRBJ2-2
ASSLRTDTQY	TRBV11-3	TRBJ2-3
AISEWLAGHSTDTQY	TRBV10-3	TRBJ2-3